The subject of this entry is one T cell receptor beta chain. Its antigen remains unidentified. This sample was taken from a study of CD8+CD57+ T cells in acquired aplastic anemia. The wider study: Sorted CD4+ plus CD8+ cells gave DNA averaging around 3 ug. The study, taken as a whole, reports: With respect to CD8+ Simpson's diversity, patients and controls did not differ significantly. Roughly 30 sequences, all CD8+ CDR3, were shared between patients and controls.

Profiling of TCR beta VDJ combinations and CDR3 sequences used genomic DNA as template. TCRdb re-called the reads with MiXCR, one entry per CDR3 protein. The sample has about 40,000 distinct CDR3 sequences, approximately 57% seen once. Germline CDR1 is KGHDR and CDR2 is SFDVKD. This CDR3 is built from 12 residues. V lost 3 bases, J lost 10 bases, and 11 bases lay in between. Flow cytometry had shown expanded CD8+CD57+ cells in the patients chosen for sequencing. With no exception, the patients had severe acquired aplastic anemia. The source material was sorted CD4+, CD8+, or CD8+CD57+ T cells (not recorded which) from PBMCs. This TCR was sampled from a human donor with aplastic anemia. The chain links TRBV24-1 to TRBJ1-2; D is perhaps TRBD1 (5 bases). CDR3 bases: TGTGCCACCAGTGATGAGGGGCCCCTCTACACCTTC. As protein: CATSDEGPLYTF.